This T cell receptor (beta chain) was documented in a study of T-cell reconstitution after alpha-beta-depleted transplantation in children. Study-level results: A year had passed since transplant, and T-cell counts and diversity by then came mostly from newly produced T cells. The origin of high day-60 TCRbeta diversity in some patients lay in surviving recipient T cells and thymic progenitors. Expanded graft clones numbering several hundred reportedly gave rise to alpha-beta T cells about two months after transplant.

Researchers prepared the TCRbeta library using unique molecular identifiers, the study reports. A single record per CDR3 protein comes from TCRdb applying MiXCR to the PCR reads. The sample holds around 420,000 distinct CDR3 sequences, about a sixth seen once. The V gene's germline CDR1 is SGHRS and CDR2 YFSETQ. The CDR3 runs to 12 residues. The V end lost 4 bases, the J end lost 0 bases, and 4 bases lay between the germline ends. Many counts were recorded for this clonotype. Its cognate antigen is unknown. The starting material was PBMCs, mostly from graft donor cells, obtained 360 days after TCRalphabeta/CD19-depleted stem cell transplant. V usage is TRBV5-1 and J usage is TRBJ2-5; D unclear. The TCR sequence derives from a boy younger than two who had a stem cell transplant for Wiskott-Aldrich syndrome, so the T cells may come from the graft donor. DNA for the CDR3: TGCGCCAGCAGCCAGTACCAAGAGACCCAGTACTTC. Protein sequence: CASSQYQETQYF.